This entry lists 26 T cell receptor beta chains sequenced from one sample in a study of blood T cell repertoires in COVID-19. Sequencing was performed with immunoSEQ multiplex PCR; in TCRdb, only in-frame clones are kept and a portion is missing. Seen here are 200,000 to 300,000 clones, 80% to 85% observed once, and the top ten hold around 4%. Sequenced material: peripheral blood. The source of these receptors is a man between 60 and 75 years old with acute or convalescent COVID-19.

The chain has TRBV10-3 and TRBJ2-2; TRBD1 agrees at 11 bases. The CDR3 runs to 15 residues. The ends lost 8 bases at V and 3 bases at J; junction bases unmatched: 5. CDR1 ENHRY and CDR2 SYGVKD come from the germline V gene. CDR3 sequence reads: CAISRTGGDTGELFF. CDR3 DNA sequence: TGTGCCATCTCCAGGACAGGGGGCGACACCGGGGAGCTGTTTTTT.

The chain links TRBV15 to TRBJ2-5, with no clear D. V was shortened by 1 base and J by 0 bases, with 6 bases between the two germline ends. Germline V gene data show CDR1 as LNHNV and CDR2 as YYDKDF (reference sequence). The CDR3 consists of 14 residues. CDR3 DNA: TGTGCCACCAGCAGAGGGCAGAACCAAGAGACCCAGTACTTC. It encodes CATSRGQNQETQYF.

The V and J genes are TRBV7-3 and TRBJ2-2; 10 nucleotides match TRBD2. CDR3 length: 16 amino acids. J gave up 6 bases and V 2 bases, and 6 bases lay outside the gene matches. Germline loops: CDR1 SGHTA, CDR2 FQGTGA. CDR3 in DNA: TGTGCCAGCAGCTTAGAAAGCGGGAGGGCCCCCGGGGAGCTGTTTTTT. It codes for CASSLESGRAPGELFF.

This clone was observed a handful of times. The J gene is TRBJ1-6, the V gene TRBV27; 9 bases match TRBD1. Looked up from germline, CDR1 is MNHEY and CDR2 is SMNVEV (reference sequence). The CDR3 totals 18 residues. With V trimmed by 6 bases and J by 9 bases, 18 bases remained unmatched. The CDR3 nucleotides read TGTGCCAGCAGCCCTGGGACAGGGTTTATTTCCCCAGGTTCACCCCTCCACTTT. This codes for CASSPGTGFISPGSPLHF.

The rearrangement links TRBV18 to TRBJ1-6; D perhaps matches TRBD1 (5 bases). V was shortened by 3 bases and J by 8 bases, with 14 bases between the two germline ends. The CDR3 sequence is 15 residues long. Germline CDR1 KGHSH, CDR2 LQKENI. CDR3 DNA sequence: TGTGCCAGCTCACCGGGCAGGGTACGCCATTCACCCCTCCACTTT. This gives the protein CASSPGRVRHSPLHF.

The chain couples TRBV28 to TRBJ2-1; 7 bases map to TRBD1. The V gene's germline CDR1 is MDHEN and CDR2 SYDVKM. This CDR3 region has 14 residues. J lost 4 bases, V lost 7 bases, and 7 bases had no gene match. The CDR3 loop reads CASIYTGQYNEQFF. In DNA, the CDR3 is TGTGCCAGCATCTATACGGGACAGTACAATGAGCAGTTCTTC. Full variable domain (missing parts from reference TRBV28 and TRBJ2-1): DVKVTQSSRYLVKRTGEKVFLECVQDMDHENMFWYRQDPGLGLRLIYFSYDVKMKEKGDIPEGYSVSREKKERFSLILESASTNQTSMYLCASIYTGQYNEQFFGPGTRLTVL.

This rearrangement joins TRBV28 to TRBJ1-1; no clear D. The CDR3 length is 12 residues. CDR1 is MDHEN and CDR2 is SYDVKM in the germline V gene. V lost 6 bases and J lost 5, with 10 bases in between. CDR3 region: CASRPGETEAFF. CDR3 DNA: TGTGCCAGCAGACCCGGGGAAACTGAAGCTTTCTTT.

The gene calls are TRBV10-3 and TRBJ2-7; 15 bases are a match to TRBD2. Germline CDR1 reads ENHRY; CDR2 reads SYGVKD. J was trimmed by 6 bases and V by 6 bases; bases with no gene match: 0. The CDR3 runs 13 residues. CDR3 sequence (DNA): TGTGCCATCAGGGGACTAGCGGGAGGCGAGCAGTACTTC. Protein: CAIRGLAGGEQYF.

The chain employs TRBV2 and TRBJ2-1, with 7 bases matching TRBD2. The CDR3 is 21 residues long. Looked up from germline, CDR1 is SNHLY and CDR2 is FYNNEI. J gave up 5 bases and V 7 bases, and 29 bases lay outside the gene matches. The CDR3 DNA sequence: TGTGCCAGCAACCTTCCCGGGAGGCCCCCTACGGGCTGGGAGTTGGACAATGAGCAGTTCTTC. Its translation is CASNLPGRPPTGWELDNEQFF.

V gene TRBV6-5 combines with J gene TRBJ2-3; D unresolved. This CDR3 contains 15 residues. Germline V lookup: CDR1 MNHEY, CDR2 SVGAGI. With 0 bases removed from V and 6 bases from J, the gap between germline ends came to 13 bases. CDR3 residues: CASSYSGQVRDTQYF. CDR3 in DNA: TGTGCCAGCAGTTACTCCGGTCAGGTCCGGGATACGCAGTATTTT.

The chain employs TRBV7-8 and TRBJ1-4, with D uncertain. The V end lost 1 base, the J end lost 3 bases, and 9 bases lay between the germline ends. The CDR3 is 15 amino acids. Germline loops: CDR1 SGHVS, CDR2 FQNEAQ. The CDR3 protein is CASSLGGWANEKLFF. CDR3 nucleotides: TGTGCCAGCAGCTTAGGAGGGTGGGCTAATGAAAAACTGTTTTTT. The full variable domain, in which reference TRBV7-8 and TRBJ1-4 provide the parts outside the CDR3, is GAGVSQSPRYKVAKRGQDVALRCDPISGHVSLFWYQQALGQGPEFLTYFQNEAQLDKSGLPSDRFFAERPEGSVSTLKIQRTQQEDSAVYLCASSLGGWANEKLFFGSGTQLSVL.

The chain links TRBV5-1 to TRBJ2-7; D uncertain. CDR1 is SGHRS and CDR2 is YFSETQ in the germline V gene. The CDR3 runs 14 residues. V was shortened by 0 bases and J by 6 bases, with 13 bases between the two germline ends. The CDR3 bases are TGCGCCAGCAGCTTGGGTCCCGCCCAGCGCGAGCAGTACTTC. This sequence encodes CASSLGPAQREQYF.

The chain combines TRBV6-5 with TRBJ2-1, with 12 bases identical to TRBD2. V was pared by 6 bases and J by 7 bases, with 7 bases of the junction left unmatched. The germline V gene encodes CDR1 MNHEY and CDR2 SVGAGI. This CDR3 is built from 15 residues. Written as DNA, the CDR3 is TGTGCCAGCAGCCCACTAGCGGGGGGCCCAAATGAGCAGTTCTTC. The encoded protein is CASSPLAGGPNEQFF.

This chain links TRBV6-1 with TRBJ2-1, with 9 bases fitting TRBD1. This CDR3 region has 16 residues. Germline assignment: CDR1 MNHNS and CDR2 SASEGT. V dropped 2 bases and J dropped 7; count of bases not matched to a gene: 9. Here the CDR3 reads CASSEPPGQGINEQFF. CDR3 nucleotide sequence: TGTGCCAGCAGTGAACCCCCGGGACAGGGAATAAATGAGCAGTTCTTC.

This clone was detected a few times. The chain couples TRBV19 to TRBJ2-1; TRBD1 matches 10 bases. The trim removed 10 bases at V and 8 bases at J, leaving 11 bases unmatched. Per the germline V gene, CDR1 is LNHDA and CDR2 is SQIVND (reference sequence). The CDR3 length is 14 residues. CDR3 amino acids: CAIKTGGDIDEQFF. The CDR3 nucleotides read TGTGCCATAAAGACAGGGGGCGATATCGATGAGCAGTTCTTC. Full variable domain (remainder filled in from reference TRBV19 and TRBJ2-1): DGGITQSPKYLFRKEGQNVTLSCEQNLNHDAMYWYRQDPGQGLRLIYYSQIVNDFQKGDIAEGYSVSREKKESFPLTVTSAQKNPTAFYLCAIKTGGDIDEQFFGPGTRLTVL.

V gene TRBV6-5 combines with J gene TRBJ1-6; TRBD1 aligns across 9 bases. Trimming at V came to 5 bases and at J to 10 bases, leaving 6 bases not matched to a gene. There are 14 residues in the CDR3. Per the germline V gene, CDR1 is MNHEY and CDR2 is SVGAGI. The CDR3 coding sequence is TGTGCCAGCAGTCGGGGACAGGGAGGCTCACCCCTCCACTTT. Translated: CASSRGQGGSPLHF.

This chain links TRBV6-5 with TRBJ2-1, with TRBD1 identical over 8 bases. This CDR3 comprises 16 residues. The V segment lost 0 bases and the J segment 9 bases; nucleotides outside the gene matches: 10. Germline V gives CDR1 MNHEY, CDR2 SVGAGI. CDR3 protein: CASSYSRQGIAPEQFF. The DNA of the CDR3 is TGTGCCAGCAGTTACTCTAGACAGGGGATTGCCCCTGAGCAGTTCTTC.

The chain links TRBV7-8 to TRBJ2-7; no definite D call. The CDR3 sequence is 15 residues long. Germline CDR1 reads SGHVS; CDR2 reads FQNEAQ. Deletions cut 1 base from V and 3 bases from J, with 13 bases between. The DNA for the CDR3 is TGTGCCAGCAGCTTAGGAGTGAACCTTCGCTACGAGCAGTACTTC. It translates to CASSLGVNLRYEQYF.

J is TRBJ2-1 and V is TRBV4-3; 8 bases line up with TRBD2. This CDR3 contains 15 residues. Germline V gives CDR1 LGHNA, CDR2 YSLEER. V lost 1 base to trimming and J lost 7 bases; unmatched junction nucleotides: 6. CDR3 DNA sequence: TGCGCCAGCAGCCAAGGGCTCCAGCGGGGGAATGAGCAGTTCTTC. Residues: CASSQGLQRGNEQFF.

A note on this clone: The sample contains more than one DNA sequence encoding this CDR3. The chain combines TRBV7-9 with TRBJ1-1, with D possibly being TRBD1 (6 bases). The CDR3 contains 14 residues. The V end was cut by 4 bases, the J end by 0 bases, with 9 bases between. Germline CDR1 is SEHNR and CDR2 is FQNEAQ (reference sequence). The CDR3 region has the DNA TGTGCCAGCAGCTCAGACAGGATGAACACTGAAGCTTTCTTT. This translates into CASSSDRMNTEAFF. Complete variable domain (other parts from reference TRBV7-9 and TRBJ1-1): DTGVSQNPRHKITKRGQNVTFRCDPISEHNRLYWYRQTLGQGPEFLTYFQNEAQLEKSRLLSDRFSAERPKGSFSTLEIQRTEQGDSAMYLCASSSDRMNTEAFFGQGTRLTVV.

The chain uses TRBV11-2 and TRBJ2-1, with TRBD2 identical over 12 bases. The CDR3 sequence is 18 residues long. Germline CDR1 and CDR2: SGHAT and FQNNGV. The V and J ends lost 5 bases and 6 bases, in that order; junction bases with no gene match: 14. As DNA, the CDR3 is TGTGCCAGCAGCCTAAGACTAGCGGGAGAGTCCGGGTCCAATGAGCAGTTCTTC. Its protein is CASSLRLAGESGSNEQFF.

The J gene is TRBJ1-1, the V gene TRBV19; the D gene is possibly TRBD1 (5 bases). V was clipped by 6 bases and J by 8 bases, with 10 bases between them. This CDR3 spans 11 amino acids. CDR1 is LNHDA and CDR2 is SQIVND in the germline V gene (reference sequence). CDR3 region: CASSRGYEAFF. The CDR3 DNA reads as TGTGCCAGTAGCCGGGGGTACGAAGCTTTCTTT.

This clone was picked up one time. J is TRBJ1-2 and V is TRBV9; D is unclear. The CDR3 extends over 14 amino acids. V was trimmed by 3 bases and J by 4 bases, leaving 13 bases between them. The germline CDR1 and CDR2 sequences are SGDLS and YYNGEE. CDR3 sequence: CASSGPEVGYGYTF. CDR3 DNA sequence: TGTGCCAGCAGCGGTCCCGAGGTTGGCTATGGCTACACCTTC.

V is TRBV10-3 and J is TRBJ2-1; D is perhaps TRBD2 (5 bases). The germline gives CDR1 ENHRY, CDR2 SYGVKD. This CDR3 region has 19 residues. The V gene lost 7 bases and the J gene lost 3 bases, with 28 bases spanning the gap. The CDR3 loop reads CAINSRAVKSQEGYNEQFF. The CDR3 nucleotides are TGTGCCATCAATTCCCGCGCCGTTAAGAGCCAAGAGGGCTACAATGAGCAGTTCTTC.

The V call is TRBV5-1, the J call TRBJ2-7; tentative D call: TRBD2 (6 bases). With 4 bases removed from V and 0 bases from J, the gap between germline ends came to 17 bases. CDR3 length: 16 amino acids. In germline, CDR1 is SGHRS, CDR2 YFSETQ. The DNA of the CDR3 is TGCGCCAGCAGCCCCCCCGGGACTCCCAGCTCCTACGAGCAGTACTTC. Protein: CASSPPGTPSSYEQYF.

The CDR3 here is CASSARRAGLSTDTQYF. The CDR3 coding sequence is TGTGCCAGCAGCGCAAGGAGAGCGGGACTAAGCACAGATACGCAGTATTTT. The chain recombines TRBV7-9 with TRBJ2-3, with 7 bases that match TRBD2. The CDR3 loop spans 17 amino acids. The V gene's germline CDR1 is SEHNR and CDR2 FQNEAQ (reference sequence). The ends lost 5 bases at V and 0 bases at J; junction bases unmatched: 11.